A selection of T cell receptor beta chains follows, all from one sample in a study of CD8+ T cells in alopecia areata. Assay: immunoSEQ multiplex PCR; the TCRdb copy retains only in-frame clones and omits some. The table includes about 150,000 clones, roughly 50% detected once. The material sequenced was CD4+ T cells sorted from blood. These receptors all stem from a human donor with alopecia areata. Both conserved end residues are part of each CDR3. Fields, in order: D gene, V gene, J gene, clone size, CDR3 DNA, CDR3 protein. The D gene is left open where the match is weak. Clone size is shown for a subset of rows, as once, few, many or a class of expanded clone.

>.|TRBV14|TRBJ1-5|.
TGTGCCAGCAGCCAAGTGTTGAGGGACGTAAGACAGCCCCAGCATTTT
CASSQVLRDVRQPQHF
>.|TRBV28|TRBJ1-3|few
TGTGCCAGTCCCAACAGCTCTGGAAACACCATATATTTT
CASPNSSGNTIYF
>TRBD2|TRBV6-1|TRBJ2-1|.
TGTGCCAGCAGTGGACTAGCGGGAGGAGGAGGAAATGAGCAGTTCTTC
CASSGLAGGGGNEQFF
>.|TRBV6-1|TRBJ1-5|.
TGTGCCAGCAGTGAATTTCGGCCCCAGCATTTT
CASSEFRPQHF
>TRBD1|TRBV30|TRBJ2-3|.
TGTGCCTGCAGCCGGACAGGCAAGCGTGCAGATACGCAGTATTTT
CACSRTGKRADTQYF
>.|TRBV5-4|TRBJ2-7|.
TGTGCCAGCAGCTTGGCCTTCGGGGCCTTCTCCTACGAGCAGTACTTC
CASSLAFGAFSYEQYF
>TRBD2|TRBV29-1|TRBJ2-3|.
TGCAGCGTTGCGAGACTAGCGGAAATCACAGATACGCAGTATTTT
CSVARLAEITDTQYF
>.|TRBV14|TRBJ2-1|.
TGTGCCAGCAGCCAAGGCCTAGCTTCCCCCTACAATGAGCAGTTCTTC
CASSQGLASPYNEQFF
>.|TRBV28|TRBJ2-2|few
TGTGCCAGCAGAAGGGGGGGCGGCGGGGAGCTGTTTTTT
CASRRGGGGELFF
>.|TRBV30|TRBJ1-5|.
TGTGCCTGGAGTGGAATAGGGCGGACGCCCCAGCATTTT
CAWSGIGRTPQHF